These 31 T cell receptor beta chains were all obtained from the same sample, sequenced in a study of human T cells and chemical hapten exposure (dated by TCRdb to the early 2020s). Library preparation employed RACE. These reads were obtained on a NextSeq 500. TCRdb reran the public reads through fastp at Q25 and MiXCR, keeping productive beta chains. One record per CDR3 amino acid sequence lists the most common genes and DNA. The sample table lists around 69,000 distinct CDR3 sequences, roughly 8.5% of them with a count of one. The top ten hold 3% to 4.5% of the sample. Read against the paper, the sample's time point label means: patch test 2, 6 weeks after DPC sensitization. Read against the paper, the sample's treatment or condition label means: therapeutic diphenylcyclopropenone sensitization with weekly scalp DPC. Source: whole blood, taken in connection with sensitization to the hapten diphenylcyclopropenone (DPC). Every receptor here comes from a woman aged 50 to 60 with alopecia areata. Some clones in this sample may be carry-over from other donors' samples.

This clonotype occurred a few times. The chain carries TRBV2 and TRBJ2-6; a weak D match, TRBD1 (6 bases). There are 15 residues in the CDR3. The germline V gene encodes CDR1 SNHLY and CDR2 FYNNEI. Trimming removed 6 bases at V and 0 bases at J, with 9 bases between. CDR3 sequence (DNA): TGTGCCAGCAGCCTGACAGGCTCTGGGGCCAACGTCCTGACTTTC. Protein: CASSLTGSGANVLTF.

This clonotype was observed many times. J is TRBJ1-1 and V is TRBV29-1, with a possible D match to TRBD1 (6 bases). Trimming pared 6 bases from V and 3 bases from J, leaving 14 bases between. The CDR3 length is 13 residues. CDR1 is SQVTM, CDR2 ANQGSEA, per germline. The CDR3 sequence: CSVGGGEDTEAFF. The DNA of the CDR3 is TGCAGCGTGGGAGGGGGAGAAGACACTGAAGCTTTCTTT.

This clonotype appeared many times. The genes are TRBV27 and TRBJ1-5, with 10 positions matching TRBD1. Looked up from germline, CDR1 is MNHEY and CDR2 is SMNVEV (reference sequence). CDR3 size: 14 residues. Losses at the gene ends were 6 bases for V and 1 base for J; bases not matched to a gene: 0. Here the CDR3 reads CASRGQGSNQPQHF. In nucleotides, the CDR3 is TGTGCCAGCAGGGGACAGGGGAGCAATCAGCCCCAGCATTTT.

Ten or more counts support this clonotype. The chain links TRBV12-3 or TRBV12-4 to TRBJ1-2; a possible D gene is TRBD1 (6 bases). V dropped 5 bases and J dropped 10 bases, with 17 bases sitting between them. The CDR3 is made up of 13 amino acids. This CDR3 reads CASSRQAPVDYTF. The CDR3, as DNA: TGTGCCAGCAGTCGACAGGCCCCCGTGGACTACACCTTC.

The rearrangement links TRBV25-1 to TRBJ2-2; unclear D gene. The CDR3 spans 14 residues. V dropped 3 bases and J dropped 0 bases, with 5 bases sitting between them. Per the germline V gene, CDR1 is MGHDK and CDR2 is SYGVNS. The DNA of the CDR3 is TGTGCCAGCAGTGACAGACCGAACACCGGGGAGCTGTTTTTT. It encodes CASSDRPNTGELFF.

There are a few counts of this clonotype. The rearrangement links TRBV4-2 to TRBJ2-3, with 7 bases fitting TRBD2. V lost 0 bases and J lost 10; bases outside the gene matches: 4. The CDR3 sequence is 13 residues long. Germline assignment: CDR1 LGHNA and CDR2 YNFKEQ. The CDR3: CASSQDLAVAQYF. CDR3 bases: TGTGCCAGCAGCCAAGATCTAGCGGTGGCGCAGTATTTT.

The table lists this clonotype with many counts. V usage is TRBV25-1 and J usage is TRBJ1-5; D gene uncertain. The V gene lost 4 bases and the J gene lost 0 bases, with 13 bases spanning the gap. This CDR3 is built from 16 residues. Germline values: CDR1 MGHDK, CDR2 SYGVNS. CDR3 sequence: CASSASDGYSNQPQHF. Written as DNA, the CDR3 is TGTGCCAGCAGTGCTTCGGACGGCTATAGCAATCAGCCCCAGCATTTT.

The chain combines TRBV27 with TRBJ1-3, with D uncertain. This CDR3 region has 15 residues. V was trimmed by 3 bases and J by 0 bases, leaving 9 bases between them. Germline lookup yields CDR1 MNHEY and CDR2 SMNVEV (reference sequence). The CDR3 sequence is CASSFQVYSGNTIYF. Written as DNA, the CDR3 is TGTGCCAGCAGTTTCCAGGTCTACTCTGGAAACACCATATATTTT.

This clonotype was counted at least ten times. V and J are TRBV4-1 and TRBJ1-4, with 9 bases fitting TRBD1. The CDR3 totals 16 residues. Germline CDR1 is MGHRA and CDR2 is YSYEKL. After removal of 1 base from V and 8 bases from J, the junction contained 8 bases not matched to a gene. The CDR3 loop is CASSQGDTGGAEKLFF. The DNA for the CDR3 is TGCGCCAGCAGCCAAGGGGATACAGGGGGCGCAGAAAAACTGTTTTTT.

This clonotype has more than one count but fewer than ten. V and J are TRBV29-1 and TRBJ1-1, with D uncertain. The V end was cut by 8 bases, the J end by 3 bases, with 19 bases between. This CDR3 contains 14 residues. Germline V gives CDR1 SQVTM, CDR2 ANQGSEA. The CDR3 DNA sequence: TGCAGCCCTTTCCGGGGTGCGGGATACACTGAAGCTTTCTTT. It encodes CSPFRGAGYTEAFF.

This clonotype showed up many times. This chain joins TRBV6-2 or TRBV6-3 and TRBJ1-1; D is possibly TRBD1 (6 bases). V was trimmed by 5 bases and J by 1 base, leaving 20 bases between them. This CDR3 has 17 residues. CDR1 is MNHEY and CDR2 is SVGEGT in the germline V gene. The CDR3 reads CASSRLPQGLGNTEAFF. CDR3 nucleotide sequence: TGTGCCAGCAGTCGTCTCCCACAGGGCCTGGGGAACACTGAAGCTTTCTTT.

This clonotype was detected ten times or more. CDR3 in amino acids: CASSLPSGGGPSTDTQYF. CDR3 DNA sequence: TGTGCCAGCAGCCTCCCTAGCGGGGGGGGGCCGAGCACAGATACGCAGTATTTT. The chain is built from TRBV6-6 and TRBJ2-3; TRBD2 matches at 12 bases. Unmatched junction bases numbered 10, after V lost 6 bases and J lost 0 bases. The CDR3 extends over 18 amino acids. Germline CDR1 reads MNHNY; CDR2 reads SVGAGI (reference sequence).

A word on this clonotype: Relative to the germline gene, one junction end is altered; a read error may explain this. CDR3: CAISGGAGHLYDEQFF. The CDR3 nucleotides are TGTGCCATCAGTGGGGGAGCGGGGCACCTCTACGATGAGCAGTTCTTC. The genes are TRBV10-3 and TRBJ2-1; 7 nucleotides match TRBD2. In germline, CDR1 is ENHRY, CDR2 SYGVKD. This CDR3 is built from 16 residues.

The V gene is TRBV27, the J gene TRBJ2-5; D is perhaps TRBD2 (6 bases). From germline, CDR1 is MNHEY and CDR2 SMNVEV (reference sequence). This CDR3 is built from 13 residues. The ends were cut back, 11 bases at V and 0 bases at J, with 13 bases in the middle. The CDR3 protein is CASRPGDQETQYF. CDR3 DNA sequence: TGTGCCTCGAGGCCGGGGGACCAAGAGACCCAGTACTTC.

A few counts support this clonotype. The DNA for the CDR3 is TGTGCCAGCACCTTCCAGGGAGGCACCCAGCCCCAGCATTTT. The encoded protein is CASTFQGGTQPQHF. This chain connects TRBV6-2 or TRBV6-3 to TRBJ1-5, with TRBD1 as a possible D gene (5 bases). V dropped 7 bases and J dropped 7 bases, with 17 bases sitting between them. CDR3 length equals 14 residues. Per the germline V gene, CDR1 is MNHEY and CDR2 is SVGEGT.

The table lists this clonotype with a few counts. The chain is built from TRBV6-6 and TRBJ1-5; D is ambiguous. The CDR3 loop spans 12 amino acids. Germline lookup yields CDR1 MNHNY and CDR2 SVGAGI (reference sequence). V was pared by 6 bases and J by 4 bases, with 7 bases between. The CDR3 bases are TGTGCCAGCAGATGGGAGAATCAGCCCCAGCATTTT. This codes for CASRWENQPQHF.

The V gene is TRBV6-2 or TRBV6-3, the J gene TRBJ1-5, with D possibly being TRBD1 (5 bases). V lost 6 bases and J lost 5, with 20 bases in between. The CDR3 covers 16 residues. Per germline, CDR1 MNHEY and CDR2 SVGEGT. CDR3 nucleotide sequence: TGTGCCAGCAGCCCACAGGATAGGAGCGGTGATCAGCCCCAGCATTTT. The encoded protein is CASSPQDRSGDQPQHF.

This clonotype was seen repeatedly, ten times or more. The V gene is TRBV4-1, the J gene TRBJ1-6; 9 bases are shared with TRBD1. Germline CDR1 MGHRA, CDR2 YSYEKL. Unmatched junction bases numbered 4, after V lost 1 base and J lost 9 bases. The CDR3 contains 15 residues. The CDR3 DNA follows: TGCGCCAGCAGCCAAGGTCTGACAGGGGGTTCACCCCTCCACTTT. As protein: CASSQGLTGGSPLHF.

CDR3 DNA: TGTGCCAGCAGTTTAAAAGCGGACACCCATAGCACAGATACGCAGTATTTT. Its protein product is CASSLKADTHSTDTQYF. The V gene is TRBV27, the J gene TRBJ2-3, with D perhaps TRBD1 or TRBD2 (5 bases each). V was clipped by 2 bases and J by 0 bases, with 15 bases between them. This CDR3 has 17 amino acids. CDR1 is MNHEY, CDR2 SMNVEV, per germline (reference sequence).

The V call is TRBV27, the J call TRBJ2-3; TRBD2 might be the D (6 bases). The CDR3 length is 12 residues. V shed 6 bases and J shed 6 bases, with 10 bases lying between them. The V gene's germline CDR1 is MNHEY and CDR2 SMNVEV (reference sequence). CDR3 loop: CASRGGSDTQYF. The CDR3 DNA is TGTGCCAGCAGAGGAGGGTCTGATACGCAGTATTTT.

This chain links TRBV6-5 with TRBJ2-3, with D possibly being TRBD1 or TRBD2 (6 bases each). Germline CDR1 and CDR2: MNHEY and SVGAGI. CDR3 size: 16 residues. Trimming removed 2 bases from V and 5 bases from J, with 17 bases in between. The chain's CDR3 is CASSYGGGARLDTQYF. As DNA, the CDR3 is TGTGCCAGCAGTTACGGGGGCGGGGCCAGGTTAGATACGCAGTATTTT.

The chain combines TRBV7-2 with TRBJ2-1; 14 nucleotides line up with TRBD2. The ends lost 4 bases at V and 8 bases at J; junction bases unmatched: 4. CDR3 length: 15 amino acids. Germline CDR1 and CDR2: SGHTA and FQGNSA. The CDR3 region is CASSWTSGRYDEQFF. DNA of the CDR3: TGTGCCAGCAGCTGGACTAGCGGGAGGTATGATGAGCAGTTCTTC.

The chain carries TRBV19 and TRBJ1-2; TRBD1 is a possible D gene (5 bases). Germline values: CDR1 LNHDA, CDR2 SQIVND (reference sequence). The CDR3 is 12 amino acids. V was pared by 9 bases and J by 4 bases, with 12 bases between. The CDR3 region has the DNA TGTGCCAGCATTGACAGCTTCTATGGCTACACCTTC. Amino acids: CASIDSFYGYTF.

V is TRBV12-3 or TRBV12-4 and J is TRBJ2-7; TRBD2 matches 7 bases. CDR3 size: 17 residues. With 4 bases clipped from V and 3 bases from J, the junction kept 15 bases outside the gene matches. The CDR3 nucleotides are TGTGCCAGCAGTTGGACTAGGAGCCAACTAAGCTTCTACGAGCAGTACTTC. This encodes CASSWTRSQLSFYEQYF.

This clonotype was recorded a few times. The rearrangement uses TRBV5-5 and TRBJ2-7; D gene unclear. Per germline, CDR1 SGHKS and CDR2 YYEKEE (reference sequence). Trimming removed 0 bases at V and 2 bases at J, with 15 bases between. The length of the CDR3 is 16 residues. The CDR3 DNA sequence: TGTGCCAGCAGCTTGGAAGGACCCTCACCCGCCTACGAGCAGTACTTC. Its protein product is CASSLEGPSPAYEQYF.

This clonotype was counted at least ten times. The CDR3 sequence: CSVSSHSYEQYF. CDR3 DNA sequence: TGCAGCGTTTCCTCCCACTCCTACGAGCAGTACTTC. The V gene is TRBV29-1, the J gene TRBJ2-7; D call uncertain. The V end lost 5 bases, the J end lost 0 bases, and 8 bases lay between the germline ends. This CDR3 spans 12 amino acids. Germline lookup yields CDR1 SQVTM and CDR2 ANQGSEA.

CDR3 protein: CASSFDGGPYNEQFF. DNA for the CDR3: TGTGCCAGCAGTTTTGACGGGGGGCCATACAATGAGCAGTTCTTC. The chain has TRBV12-3 or TRBV12-4 and TRBJ2-1, with D perhaps matching TRBD2 (7 bases). This CDR3 has 15 residues. V lost 3 bases to trimming and J lost 4 bases, with 13 bases between them.

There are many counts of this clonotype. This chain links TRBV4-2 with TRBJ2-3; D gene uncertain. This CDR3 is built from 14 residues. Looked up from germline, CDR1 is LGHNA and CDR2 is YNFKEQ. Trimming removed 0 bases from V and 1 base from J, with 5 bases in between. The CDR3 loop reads CASSQEPGTDTQYF. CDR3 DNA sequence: TGTGCCAGCAGCCAAGAACCCGGCACAGATACGCAGTATTTT.

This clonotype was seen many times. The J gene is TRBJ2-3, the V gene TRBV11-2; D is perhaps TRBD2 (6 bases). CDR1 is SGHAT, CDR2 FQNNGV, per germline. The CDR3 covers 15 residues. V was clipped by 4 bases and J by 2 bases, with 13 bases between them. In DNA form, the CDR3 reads TGTGCCAGCAGCTATTCCGGGACTTACACAGATACGCAGTATTTT. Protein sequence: CASSYSGTYTDTQYF.

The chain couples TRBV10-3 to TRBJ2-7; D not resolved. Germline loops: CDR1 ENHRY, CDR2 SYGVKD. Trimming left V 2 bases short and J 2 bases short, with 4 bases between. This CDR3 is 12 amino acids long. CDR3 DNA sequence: TGTGCCATCAGTGAGGTTACCTACGAGCAGTACTTC. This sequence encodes CAISEVTYEQYF.

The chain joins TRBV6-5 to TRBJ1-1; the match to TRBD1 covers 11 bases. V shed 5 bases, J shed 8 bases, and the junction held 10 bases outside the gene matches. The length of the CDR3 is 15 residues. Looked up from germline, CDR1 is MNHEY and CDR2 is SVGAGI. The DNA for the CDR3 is TGTGCCAGCAGTACGGAGGACAGGGGGCTCTCCGAAGCTTTCTTT. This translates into CASSTEDRGLSEAFF.